This TCR beta chain comes out of a study of CD8+CD57+ T cells in acquired aplastic anemia. For the study at large: Healthy donors yielded 8.5 million to 13 million CD4+ cell reads on average.

The use of genomic DNA as template underpinned the TCR beta VDJ and CDR3 profiling. TCRdb recomputed calls from the reads with MiXCR, one row per CDR3 protein. The profile shows 150,000 to 200,000 distinct CDR3 sequences, less than 55% of them singletons. Study outcomes and limitations: Overlap between patients and controls comprised just under 30 CD8+ CDR3 sequences. Between the patient and control groups, CD8+ Simpson's diversity did not differ significantly.

Germline assignment: CDR1 MGHRA and CDR2 YSYEKL. This CDR3 is 15 amino acids long. V was pared by 1 base and J by 9 bases, with 7 bases of the junction left unmatched. This clonotype was seen many times. Its antigen is undetermined. Sequenced: sorted CD4+, CD8+, or CD8+CD57+ T cells (not recorded which) from PBMCs. The rearrangement joins TRBV4-1 to TRBJ1-3, with 9 bases aligning to TRBD1. The source is a human donor in good health. The CDR3 sequence: CASSQVGTGHITIYF. In nucleotides, the CDR3 is TGCGCCAGCAGCCAAGTTGGGACAGGGCATATCACCATATATTTT.